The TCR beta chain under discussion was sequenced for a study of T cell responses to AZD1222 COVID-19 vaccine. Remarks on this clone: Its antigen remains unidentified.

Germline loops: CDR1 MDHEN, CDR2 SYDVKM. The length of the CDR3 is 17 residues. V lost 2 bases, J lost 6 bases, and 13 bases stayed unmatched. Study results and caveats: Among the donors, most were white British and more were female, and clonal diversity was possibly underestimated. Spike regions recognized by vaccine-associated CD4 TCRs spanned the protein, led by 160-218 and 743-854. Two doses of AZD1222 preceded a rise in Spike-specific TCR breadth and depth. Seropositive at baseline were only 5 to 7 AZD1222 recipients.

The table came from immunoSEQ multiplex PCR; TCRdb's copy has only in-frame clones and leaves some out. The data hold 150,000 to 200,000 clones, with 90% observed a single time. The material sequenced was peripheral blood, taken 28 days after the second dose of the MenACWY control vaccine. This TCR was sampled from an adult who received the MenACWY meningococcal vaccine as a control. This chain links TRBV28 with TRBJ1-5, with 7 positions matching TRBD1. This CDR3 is CASSLGGATGWGQPQHF. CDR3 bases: TGTGCCAGCAGTTTAGGTGGGGCGACAGGGTGGGGTCAGCCCCAGCATTTT.